This T cell receptor (beta chain) was recovered during a study of T cell responses to AZD1222 COVID-19 vaccine. Study in general: Second-dose intervals of approximately 4 or approximately 12 weeks were pooled.

Assay used: immunoSEQ multiplex PCR; TCRdb lists only in-frame clones, some missing. The sample holds some 120,000 clones, 75% to 90% seen once. This CDR3 contains 15 residues. V dropped 5 bases and J dropped 1 base, with 14 bases sitting between them. Germline CDR1 MNHEY, CDR2 SVGAGI. The rearrangement uses TRBV6-5 and TRBJ1-1; no clear D gene. The sample here was peripheral blood, taken on day 0 of AZD1222 vaccination. The sequence was obtained from an adult in good health. CDR3 sequence reads: CASSPMDRPNTEAFF. The DNA of the CDR3 is TGTGCCAGCAGTCCTATGGACCGGCCGAACACTGAAGCTTTCTTT.